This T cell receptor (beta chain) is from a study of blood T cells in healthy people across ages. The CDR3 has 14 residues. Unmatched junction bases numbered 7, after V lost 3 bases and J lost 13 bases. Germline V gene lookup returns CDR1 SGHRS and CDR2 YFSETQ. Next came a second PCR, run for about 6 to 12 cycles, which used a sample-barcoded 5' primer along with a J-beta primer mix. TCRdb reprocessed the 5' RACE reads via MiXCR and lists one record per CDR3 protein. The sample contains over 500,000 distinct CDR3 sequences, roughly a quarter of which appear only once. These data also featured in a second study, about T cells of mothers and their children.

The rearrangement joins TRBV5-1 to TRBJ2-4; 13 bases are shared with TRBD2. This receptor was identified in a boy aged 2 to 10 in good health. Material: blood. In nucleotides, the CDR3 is TGCGCCAGCAGCTCCGGGACTAGCGGGGACCCCCAGTACTTC. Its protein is CASSSGTSGDPQYF.